A single T cell receptor beta chain is shown here with its context. Its cognate antigen is unknown. This CDR3 is built from 14 residues. The V end was cut by 1 base, the J end by 1 base, with 7 bases between. CDR1 is WSHSY and CDR2 is SAAADI in the germline V gene. The PCR contained 60 Vbeta and 13 Jbeta primers. The data were produced by immunoSEQ multiplex PCR, yet TCRdb's version contains in-frame clones alone and is incomplete. Among 120,000 to 150,000 clones listed, about two thirds were seen once. This sample is part of a study of cytomegalovirus exposure and HLA in healthy donors. Study-level points and caveats: There were several of the most significant clusters that appeared linked to common viral pathogens in a later analysis. There were some public TCRs occurring in many donors, but most TCR sequences were rare. Upon later analysis, HLA-associated TCR beta chains proved more clonally expanded than other, equally common chains. Some V segments could not be told apart, so they were left out, TRBV6-2 and TRBV6-3 among them.

Specimen: PBMCs. The genes are TRBV10-2 and TRBJ1-1; D possibly corresponds to TRBD1 (5 bases). The sequence was collected from a man aged 35 to 55 in good health and CMV-seronegative. CDR3 in amino acids: CASSEYRKNTEAFF. CDR3 DNA sequence: TGCGCCAGCAGTGAGTACAGGAAGAACACTGAAGCTTTCTTT.